This T cell receptor beta chain was identified in a study of shared clonotypes between healthy human individuals. Study conclusions and caveats: The study found lower generation probabilities in non-shared clonotypes than in those shared by all four donors.

On this clone: Its antigen is still unknown.

Per germline, CDR1 SGHVS and CDR2 FQNEAQ. The V gene lost 0 bases and the J gene lost 9 bases, with 12 bases spanning the gap. The CDR3 spans 15 residues. Method: immunoSEQ multiplex PCR; TCRdb's copy keeps in-frame clones and lacks some. The sample yields roughly 1 million clones, approximately 76% seen once. The sample comprised memory CD4+ T cells sorted from blood. Subset: CD45RA-negative fraction. The chain is built from TRBV7-8 and TRBJ1-6; D might be TRBD1 (6 bases). This sequence was found in a man younger than 35 in good health. The CDR3 protein is CASSLADRTISPLHF. The CDR3 DNA sequence: TGTGCCAGCAGCTTAGCGGACAGAACAATTTCACCCCTCCACTTT.